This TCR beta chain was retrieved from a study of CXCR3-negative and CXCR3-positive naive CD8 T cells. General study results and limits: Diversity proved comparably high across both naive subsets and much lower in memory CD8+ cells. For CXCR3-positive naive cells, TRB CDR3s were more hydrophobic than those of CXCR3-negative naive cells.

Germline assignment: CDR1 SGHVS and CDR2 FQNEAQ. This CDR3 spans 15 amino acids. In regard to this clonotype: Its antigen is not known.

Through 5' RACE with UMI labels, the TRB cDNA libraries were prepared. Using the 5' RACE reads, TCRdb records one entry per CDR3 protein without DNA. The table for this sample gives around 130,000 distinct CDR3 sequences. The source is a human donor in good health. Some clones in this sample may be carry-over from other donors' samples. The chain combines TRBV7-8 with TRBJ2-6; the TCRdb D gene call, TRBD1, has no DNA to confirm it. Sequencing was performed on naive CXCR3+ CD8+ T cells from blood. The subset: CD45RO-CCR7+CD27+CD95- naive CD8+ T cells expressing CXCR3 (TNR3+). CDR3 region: CASSFRGGGANVLTF. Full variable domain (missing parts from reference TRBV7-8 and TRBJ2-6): GAGVSQSPRYKVAKRGQDVALRCDPISGHVSLFWYQQALGQGPEFLTYFQNEAQLDKSGLPSDRFFAERPEGSVSTLKIQRTQQEDSAVYLCASSFRGGGANVLTFGAGSRLTVL.